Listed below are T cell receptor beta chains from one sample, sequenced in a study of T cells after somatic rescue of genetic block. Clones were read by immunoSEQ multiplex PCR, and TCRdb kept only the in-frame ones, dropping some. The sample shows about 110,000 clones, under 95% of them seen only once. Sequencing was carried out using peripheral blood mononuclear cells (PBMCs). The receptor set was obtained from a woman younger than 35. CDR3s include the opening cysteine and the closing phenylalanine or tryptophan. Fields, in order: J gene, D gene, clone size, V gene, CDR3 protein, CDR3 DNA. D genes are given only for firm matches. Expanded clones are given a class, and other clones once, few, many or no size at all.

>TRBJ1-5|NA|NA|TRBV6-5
CASSYPGTMAQHF
TGTGCCAGCAGTTACCCCGGAACAATGGCCCAGCATTTT
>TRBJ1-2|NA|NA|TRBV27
CASSLRASGYYGYTF
TGTGCCAGCAGTTTAAGGGCCTCGGGTTACTATGGCTACACCTTC
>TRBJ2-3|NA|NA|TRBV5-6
CASSLNGEKPSTDTQYF
TGTGCCAGCAGCTTGAACGGGGAGAAGCCTAGCACAGATACGCAGTATTTT
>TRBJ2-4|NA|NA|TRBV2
CASRALLAKNIQYF
TGTGCCAGCAGAGCCCTTTTAGCCAAAAACATTCAGTACTTC
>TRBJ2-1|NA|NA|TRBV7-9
CASSLDGPIQQFF
TGTGCCAGCAGCTTAGATGGTCCGATTCAGCAGTTCTTC
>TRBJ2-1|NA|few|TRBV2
CASSPSGSNEQFF
TGTGCCAGCAGCCCATCCGGGTCCAATGAGCAGTTCTTC
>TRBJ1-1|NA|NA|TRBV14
CASSQGGGLTTEAFF
TGTGCCAGCAGCCAAGGGGGGGGGCTGACCACTGAAGCTTTCTTT
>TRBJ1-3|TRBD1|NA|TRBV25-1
CASSDTTGSRNTIYF
TGTGCCAGCAGTGATACGACAGGGAGCCGAAACACCATATATTTT
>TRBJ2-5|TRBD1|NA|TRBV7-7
CASSSEDRGRETQYF
TGTGCCAGCAGCTCTGAGGACAGGGGGAGGGAGACCCAGTACTTC
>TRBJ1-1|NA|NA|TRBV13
CASRVQEVGTEAFF
TGTGCCAGCAGGGTACAGGAGGTGGGAACTGAAGCTTTCTTT
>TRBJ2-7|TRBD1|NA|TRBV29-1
CSFSQGVFYEQYF
TGCAGCTTCTCCCAGGGGGTTTTCTACGAGCAGTACTTC
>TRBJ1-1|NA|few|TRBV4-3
CASSQEGGRDTEAFF
TGCGCCAGCAGCCAAGAGGGCGGGAGGGACACTGAAGCTTTCTTT
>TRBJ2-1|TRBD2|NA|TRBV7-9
CASSQPQTSGGALGEQFF
TGTGCCAGCAGCCAACCCCAGACTAGCGGGGGGGCCTTGGGTGAGCAGTTCTTC
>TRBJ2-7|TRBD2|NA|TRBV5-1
CASSSRTSGGLYEQYF
TGCGCCAGCAGCTCCCGGACTAGCGGGGGCCTCTACGAGCAGTACTTC
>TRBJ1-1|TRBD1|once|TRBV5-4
CASSFYRGTEAFF
TGTGCCAGCAGCTTTTACAGGGGCACTGAAGCTTTCTTT
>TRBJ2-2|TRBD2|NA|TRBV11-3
CASSLRTSGGPELNTGELFF
TGTGCCAGCAGCCTCCGGACTAGCGGGGGGCCTGAATTAAACACCGGGGAGCTGTTTTTT
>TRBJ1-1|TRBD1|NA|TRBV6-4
CASSDGDRWVTEAFF
TGTGCCAGCAGTGACGGGGACAGGTGGGTCACTGAAGCTTTCTTT
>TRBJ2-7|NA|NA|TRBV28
CASSFEETRYF
TGTGCCAGCAGTTTCGAGGAGACAAGGTACTTC
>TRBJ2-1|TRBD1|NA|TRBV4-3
CASSQVMGQGRDEQFF
TGCGCCAGCAGCCAAGTAATGGGACAGGGGCGTGATGAGCAGTTCTTC
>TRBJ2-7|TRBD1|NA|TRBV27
CASGHGTGRSYEQYF
TGTGCCAGCGGCCACGGGACAGGGAGGTCCTACGAGCAGTACTTC
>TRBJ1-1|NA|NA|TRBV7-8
CASSFLQGMNTEAFF
TGTGCCAGCAGCTTCCTCCAGGGAATGAACACTGAAGCTTTCTTT
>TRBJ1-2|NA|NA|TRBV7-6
CASSRRLSGDGYTF
TGTGCCAGCAGTCGCAGGCTTTCGGGGGATGGCTACACCTTC
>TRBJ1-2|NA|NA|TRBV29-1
CSVAGADGYTF
TGCAGCGTAGCAGGGGCCGATGGCTACACCTTC
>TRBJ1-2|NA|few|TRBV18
CASSPGGRYGYTF
TGTGCCAGCTCACCAGGGGGCCGCTATGGCTACACCTTC
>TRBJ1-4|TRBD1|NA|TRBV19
CASSDDVRDSEKLFF
TGTGCCAGTAGTGACGACGTCCGGGACAGCGAAAAACTGTTTTTT
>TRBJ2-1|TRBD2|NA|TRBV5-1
CASSLGTSAHNEQFF
TGCGCCAGCAGCTTGGGGACTAGTGCCCACAATGAGCAGTTCTTC
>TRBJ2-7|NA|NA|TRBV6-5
CASSYSRGSSYEQYF
TGTGCCAGCAGTTACTCTAGGGGTAGCTCCTACGAGCAGTACTTC
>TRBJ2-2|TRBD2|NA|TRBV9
CASSETTSGEITGELFF
TGTGCCAGCAGCGAGACGACTAGCGGGGAAATCACCGGGGAGCTGTTTTTT
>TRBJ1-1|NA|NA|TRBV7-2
CASRAPTGANTEAFF
TGTGCCAGCAGGGCACCGACAGGAGCGAACACTGAAGCTTTCTTT
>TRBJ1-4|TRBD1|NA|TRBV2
CASDTGTGWNEKLFF
TGTGCCAGCGATACCGGGACAGGCTGGAATGAAAAACTGTTTTTT
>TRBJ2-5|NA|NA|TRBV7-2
CASSLWVGPGETQYF
TGTGCCAGCAGCCTGTGGGTCGGGCCAGGGGAGACCCAGTACTTC
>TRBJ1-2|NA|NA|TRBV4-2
CASSQERVANYGYTF
TGTGCCAGCAGCCAAGAGAGGGTTGCTAACTATGGCTACACCTTC
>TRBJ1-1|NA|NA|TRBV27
CASSSLERDAEAFF
TGTGCCAGCAGTTCCCTCGAGAGGGACGCTGAAGCTTTCTTT
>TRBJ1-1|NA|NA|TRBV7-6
CASSLGANTEAFF
TGTGCCAGCAGCTTAGGGGCAAACACTGAAGCTTTCTTT
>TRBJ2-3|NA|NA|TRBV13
CASSFRGIPDTQYF
TGTGCCAGCAGCTTCAGAGGGATTCCAGATACGCAGTATTTT
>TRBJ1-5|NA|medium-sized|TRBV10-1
CASSVAGLPQHF
TGCGCCAGCAGTGTTGCGGGGCTGCCCCAGCATTTT
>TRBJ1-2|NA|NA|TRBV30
CAWSPGTPYGYTF
TGTGCCTGGAGTCCCGGGACCCCCTATGGCTACACCTTC
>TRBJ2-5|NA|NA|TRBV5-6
CASSPIPGRLQETQYF
TGTGCCAGCAGCCCGATCCCGGGACGGTTACAAGAGACCCAGTACTTC
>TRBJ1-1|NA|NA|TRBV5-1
CASSQRSGGTEAFF
TGCGCCAGCAGCCAAAGGTCCGGCGGCACTGAAGCTTTCTTT
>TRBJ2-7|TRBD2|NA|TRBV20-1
CSAPLAGEYF
TGCAGTGCCCCCCTAGCGGGAGAGTACTTC
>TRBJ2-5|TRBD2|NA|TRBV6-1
CASDGSGGHQETQYF
TGTGCCAGCGATGGGAGCGGGGGGCACCAAGAGACCCAGTACTTC
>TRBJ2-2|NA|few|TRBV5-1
CASSLASGGYTGELFF
TGCGCCAGCAGCTTGGCCTCTGGGGGTTATACCGGGGAGCTGTTTTTT
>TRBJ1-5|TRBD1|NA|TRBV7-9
CASSSTGADQPQHF
TGTGCCAGCAGCTCGACAGGGGCCGATCAGCCCCAGCATTTT
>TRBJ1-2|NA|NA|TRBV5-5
CASSMDTDGYTF
TGTGCCAGCAGCATGGACACGGATGGCTACACCTTC
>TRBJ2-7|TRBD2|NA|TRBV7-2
CASSLAPRGEQYF
TGTGCCAGCAGCTTAGCGCCGCGGGGGGAGCAGTACTTC
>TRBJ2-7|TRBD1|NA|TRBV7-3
CASSLLGNAGTGDYEQYF
TGTGCCAGCAGCTTACTTGGTAATGCCGGGACAGGGGACTACGAGCAGTACTTC
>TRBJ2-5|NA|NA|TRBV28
CASSSGLTGRKETQYF
TGTGCCAGCAGTTCGGGGCTTACGGGGCGAAAAGAGACCCAGTACTTC
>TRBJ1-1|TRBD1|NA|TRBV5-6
CASTLTGTTEAFF
TGTGCCAGCACCCTGACAGGGACCACTGAAGCTTTCTTT
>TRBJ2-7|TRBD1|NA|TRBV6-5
CASRVFRDRAEQYF
TGTGCCAGCAGAGTTTTCCGGGACAGAGCCGAGCAGTACTTC
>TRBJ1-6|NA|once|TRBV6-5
CASSPLMSGNSPLHF
TGTGCCAGCAGTCCGTTAATGTCTGGGAATTCACCCCTCCACTTT
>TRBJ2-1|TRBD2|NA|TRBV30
CAWSLGLGYNEQFF
TGTGCCTGGAGCCTGGGACTAGGTTACAATGAGCAGTTCTTC
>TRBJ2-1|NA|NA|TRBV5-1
CASSPRRASDINEQFF
TGCGCCAGCAGCCCCCGGAGGGCTAGCGATATAAATGAGCAGTTCTTC
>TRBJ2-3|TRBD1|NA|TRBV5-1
CASSPRETGWLIGGTDTQYF
TGCGCCAGCAGCCCAAGAGAGACAGGGTGGCTTATAGGTGGCACAGATACGCAGTATTTT
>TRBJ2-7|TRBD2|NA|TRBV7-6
CASSPSGGTTYEQYF
TGTGCCAGCAGCCCGAGCGGGGGGACCACCTACGAGCAGTACTTC
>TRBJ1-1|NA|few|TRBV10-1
CASRGRFF
TGCGCCAGCAGGGGACGTTTCTTT